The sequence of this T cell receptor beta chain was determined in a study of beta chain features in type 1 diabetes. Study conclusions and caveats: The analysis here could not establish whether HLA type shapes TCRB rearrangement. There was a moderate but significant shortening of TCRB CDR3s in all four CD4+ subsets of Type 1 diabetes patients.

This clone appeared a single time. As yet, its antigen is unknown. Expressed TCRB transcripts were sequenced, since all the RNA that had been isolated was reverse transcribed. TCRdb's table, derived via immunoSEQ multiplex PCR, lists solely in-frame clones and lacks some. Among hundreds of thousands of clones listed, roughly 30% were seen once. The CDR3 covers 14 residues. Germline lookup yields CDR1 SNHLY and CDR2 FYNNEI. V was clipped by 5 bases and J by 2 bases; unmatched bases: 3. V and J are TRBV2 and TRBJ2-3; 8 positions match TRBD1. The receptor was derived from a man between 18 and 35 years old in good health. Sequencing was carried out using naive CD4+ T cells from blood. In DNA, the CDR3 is TGTGCCAGCAGTTCGGACAGGGCCACAGATACGCAGTATTTT. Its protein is CASSSDRATDTQYF.